A selection of T cell receptor beta chains follows, all from one sample in a study of T-cell reconstitution after alpha-beta-depleted transplantation in children. TCRdb itself ran the PCR reads through MiXCR, one entry per CDR3 protein. In the table there are under 300,000 distinct CDR3 sequences, around 10% of which are singletons. Sequenced material: peripheral blood, taken 180 days after TCRalphabeta/CD19-depleted stem cell transplant. These TCRs come from a male patient aged 2-10 years who had a stem cell transplant for chronic granulomatous disease, so the T cells may come from the graft donor. Both conserved end residues are part of each CDR3. D genes are given only for firm matches. Expanded clones get a size class; other rows say once, few or many, or leave the size out.

TRBD2	TRBV29-1	TRBJ2-7	many	TGCAGCGCCAGCAGCGGGGGGGGAACCTACGAGCAGTACTTC	CSASSGGGTYEQYF
TRBD1	TRBV19	TRBJ2-1	few	TGTGCCAGTAGCAGGACAGGGAGTACCTACAATGAGCAGTTCTTC	CASSRTGSTYNEQFF
TRBD2	TRBV9	TRBJ2-1	many	TGTGCCAGCAGCTACGGACTAGCCTCGGCCTACAATGAGCAGTTCTTC	CASSYGLASAYNEQFF
TRBD2	TRBV4-1	TRBJ2-1	-	TGCGCCGGCTCGGGGATAGCGGGGTTGGTTGAGCAGTTCTTC	CAGSGIAGLVEQFF
-	TRBV15	TRBJ1-1	many	TGTGCCACCAGCAGAGATGCGAGTATGAACACTGAAGCTTTCTTT	CATSRDASMNTEAFF
-	TRBV3-1	TRBJ2-7	few	TGTGCCAGCAGCCTGCTGGGTGGGGACGACGAGCAGTACTTC	CASSLLGGDDEQYF
TRBD1	TRBV7-6	TRBJ1-2	few	TGTGCCAGCAGCCATTCGCCAGGGGGAGGTGGCTACACCTTC	CASSHSPGGGGYTF
-	TRBV7-3	TRBJ1-1	many	TGTGCCAGCAGCTTAGAGGGGCACCCGAACACTGAAGCTTTCTTT	CASSLEGHPNTEAFF
-	TRBV11-2	TRBJ2-5	many	TGTGCCAGCAGCTCCCTAACCCAAGAGACCCAGTACTTC	CASSSLTQETQYF
TRBD2	TRBV7-9	TRBJ2-1	many	TGTGCCAGCTGGGGGAGGGCTTTCCATGAGCAGTTCTTC	CASWGRAFHEQFF
-	TRBV7-9	TRBJ2-7	many	TGTGCCAGCAGCTTACAGGGGTCCTCCTACGAGCAGTACTTC	CASSLQGSSYEQYF
-	TRBV7-9	TRBJ2-1	many	TGTGCCAGCAGCTCGACACTAGCTTCCAGCTCCTACAATGAGCAGTTCTTC	CASSSTLASSSYNEQFF
-	TRBV19	TRBJ2-7	many	TGTGCCAGTGCCGGCAACTACGAGCAGTACTTC	CASAGNYEQYF
TRBD2	TRBV14	TRBJ2-1	many	TGTGCCAGCAGCCTACTAGCGGGTTTCAATGAGCAGTTCTTC	CASSLLAGFNEQFF
TRBD1	TRBV20-1	TRBJ2-4	many	TGCAGTGCTAGAGAACAGGGGGTAGCCAAAAACATTCAGTACTTC	CSAREQGVAKNIQYF
-	TRBV29-1	TRBJ2-2	many	TGCAGCGTTTTATCCCGACCAGGACAAACCCTCACCGGGGAGCTGTTTTTT	CSVLSRPGQTLTGELFF
-	TRBV12-2	TRBJ2-5	-	TGTGCAAGTCGCTCAGATAGGTGGAACCAAGAGACCCAGTACTTC	CASRSDRWNQETQYF
-	TRBV7-2	TRBJ2-1	many	TGTGCCAGCAGTAAGGAGTGGGGGAACAATGAGCAGTTCTTC	CASSKEWGNNEQFF
-	TRBV24-1	TRBJ1-1	many	TGTGCCACCAGTGATTTCAGGAGAACGAACACTGAAGCTTTCTTT	CATSDFRRTNTEAFF
-	TRBV7-2	TRBJ2-1	-	TGTGCCAGCAGCTTAGCGGGGGGCTACAATGAGCAGTCCTTC	CASSLAGGYNEQSF
TRBD2	TRBV29-1	TRBJ2-7	many	TGCAGCGTACTCGGGACTAGCGGGAAGAACTACGAGCAGTACTTC	CSVLGTSGKNYEQYF
-	TRBV18	TRBJ2-3	-	TGTGCCAGCTCATCGGACAGATCAGATACGCAGTATTTT	CASSSDRSDTQYF
-	TRBV19	TRBJ1-6	once	TGTGCCAGTAGTCCGAGTGGGGGGTTCCGTAATTCACCCCTCCACTTT	CASSPSGGFRNSPLHF
-	TRBV21-1	TRBJ2-7	many	TGTGCCAGCCCACCCCCGGGGACTACCTACGAGCAGTACTTC	CASPPPGTTYEQYF
TRBD1	TRBV6-5	TRBJ1-2	many	TGTGCCAGCAGTTGGACAGGGGAACTCTATGGCTACACCTTC	CASSWTGELYGYTF
-	TRBV29-1	TRBJ2-2	-	TGCAGCGTCGATAAGCAGGGTGCCGGGGAGCTGTTTTTT	CSVDKQGAGELFF
-	TRBV10-3	TRBJ2-5	many	TGTGCCATCAGTGAGAAACCCACGGTGGGGGGAAAGACCCAGTACTTC	CAISEKPTVGGKTQYF
-	TRBV5-1	TRBJ2-7	many	TGCGCCAGCAGCCAAAGCGGACAAGCCTACGAGCAGTACTTC	CASSQSGQAYEQYF
-	TRBV7-2	TRBJ2-3	many	TGTGCCAGCAGCTTAGCCCCAGCTACTACAGATACGCAGTATTTT	CASSLAPATTDTQYF
-	TRBV20-1	TRBJ2-7	many	TGCAGTGCTAGGCCCCACTACGAGCAGTACTTC	CSARPHYEQYF
TRBD1	TRBV28	TRBJ2-5	many	TGTGCCAGCACCGCATTGGGGGACAGGGTTGGTGGTACTGTGAAGACCCAGTACTTC	CASTALGDRVGGTVKTQYF
TRBD2	TRBV28	TRBJ2-1	many	TGTGCCAGTCTAGCGGGAGGGTACTCCTACAATGAGCAGTTCTTC	CASLAGGYSYNEQFF
TRBD2	TRBV19	TRBJ2-1	-	TGTGCCAGTAGCCCCGAACTAGCGGGAGTCGCGAATGAGCAGTTCTTC	CASSPELAGVANEQFF
-	TRBV7-2	TRBJ1-2	many	TGTGCCAGCAGCTTTCCGCGGGGGGAAACCTATGGCTACACCTTC	CASSFPRGETYGYTF
-	TRBV7-6	TRBJ2-7	many	TGTGCCAGCAGCTTAGCAACCGGGACAACCACGGGGCAGTACTTC	CASSLATGTTTGQYF
TRBD2	TRBV20-1	TRBJ2-5	many	TGCAGTGCTAGAGCTACTGGACTAGCGGGGCAACTCGAAGAGACCCAGTACTTC	CSARATGLAGQLEETQYF
-	TRBV12-3/TRBV12-4	TRBJ2-2	many	TGTGCCAGCAGTTTCGGTGGGAGAGTTGCCGGGGAGCTGTTTTTT	CASSFGGRVAGELFF
TRBD1	TRBV28	TRBJ2-5	many	TGTGCCAGCAGTTCCGACAGGGGCGGGGAGACCCAGTACTTC	CASSSDRGGETQYF